The 17 T cell receptor beta chains listed next were all sequenced from one sample in a study of blood T cell repertoires in COVID-19. Clones were read by immunoSEQ multiplex PCR, and TCRdb kept only the in-frame ones, dropping some. The table includes over 200,000 clones, less than 85% detected once. Sequenced sample: PBMCs or T cells enriched from blood (not recorded which). The receptors stem from a man aged 55-75 years who had recovered from COVID-19.

The V and J genes are TRBV6-2 or TRBV6-3 and TRBJ2-7, with 7 bases lining up with TRBD2. The length of the CDR3 is 14 residues. Germline loops: CDR1 MNHEY, CDR2 SVGEGT. Losses at the gene ends were 4 bases for V and 5 bases for J; bases not matched to a gene: 8. CDR3 in amino acids: CASSFSGRANEQYF. CDR3 in DNA: TGTGCCAGCAGTTTCTCGGGGAGGGCCAACGAGCAGTACTTC.

The chain has TRBV9 and TRBJ2-2, with D possibly TRBD2 on 5 matching bases. The CDR3 has 15 residues. The germline V gene has CDR1 SGDLS and CDR2 YYNGEE. Trimming stripped 2 bases from V and 1 base from J, with 9 bases between. The DNA for the CDR3 is TGTGCCAGCAGCGTTGCTAGCCTGAACACCGGGGAGCTGTTTTTT. Amino acid sequence: CASSVASLNTGELFF. Full variable domain (remainder filled in from reference TRBV9 and TRBJ2-2): DSGVTQTPKHLITATGQRVTLRCSPRSGDLSVYWYQQSLDQGLQFLIQYYNGEERAKGNILERFSAQQFPDLHSELNLSSLELGDSALYFCASSVASLNTGELFFGEGSRLTVL.

The rearrangement links TRBV19 to TRBJ1-1; D gene uncertain. Germline V gene data show CDR1 as LNHDA and CDR2 as SQIVND (reference sequence). V dropped 1 base and J dropped 1 base, with 7 bases sitting between them. The CDR3 consists of 14 residues. The CDR3 bases are TGTGCCAGTAGTATAGTATTCGGGAACACTGAAGCTTTCTTT. It codes for CASSIVFGNTEAFF. Full variable domain (missing parts from reference TRBV19 and TRBJ1-1): DGGITQSPKYLFRKEGQNVTLSCEQNLNHDAMYWYRQDPGQGLRLIYYSQIVNDFQKGDIAEGYSVSREKKESFPLTVTSAQKNPTAFYLCASSIVFGNTEAFFGQGTRLTVV.

The V and J genes are TRBV3-1 (or the pseudogene TRBV3-2) and TRBJ1-3; tentatively, D is TRBD1 (5 bases). Germline CDR1 reads LGHDT; CDR2 reads YNNKEL (reference sequence). The CDR3 length is 16 residues. Trimming shortened V by 1 base and J by 0 bases, and 10 bases separated the two germline ends. CDR3 sequence (DNA): TGTGCCAGCAGCCAAGGGGGCCCCCGCTCTGGAAACACCATATATTTT. This translates into CASSQGGPRSGNTIYF.

CDR3 DNA sequence: TGTGCCAGTAGTATCGCGGGACTCTTCTCTGGAAACACCATATATTTT. Amino acids: CASSIAGLFSGNTIYF. V usage is TRBV19 and J usage is TRBJ1-3; tentatively, D is TRBD1 (5 bases). Germline V CDR1 and CDR2: LNHDA, SQIVND (reference sequence). Trimming cost V 3 bases and J 0 bases, with 12 bases left between them. The CDR3 is 16 residues long.

The rearrangement joins TRBV9 to TRBJ2-3; TRBD2 is a possible D gene (5 bases). This CDR3 comprises 16 residues. V was pared by 4 bases and J by 0 bases, with 15 bases between. Germline assignment: CDR1 SGDLS and CDR2 YYNGEE. The CDR3, as DNA: TGTGCCAGCAGCCCCCTGTTTGCGGGTAGCACAGATACGCAGTATTTT. This codes for CASSPLFAGSTDTQYF.

The chain carries TRBV4-3 and TRBJ1-2, with D tentatively TRBD1 (6 bases). Germline V gene data show CDR1 as LGHNA and CDR2 as YSLEER. CDR3 size: 14 residues. The V and J ends lost 0 bases and 2 bases respectively, with 7 bases between them. The CDR3, as DNA: TGCGCCAGCAGCCAAGATCAGGGGAACTATGGCTACACCTTC. This gives the protein CASSQDQGNYGYTF.

CDR3 in DNA: TGTGCCAGCAGTTCCCACAGGGAAGGTCAAGGCTACACCTTC. This gives the protein CASSSHREGQGYTF. The chain recombines TRBV6-5 with TRBJ1-2, with D maybe TRBD1 (6 bases). Germline CDR1 and CDR2: MNHEY and SVGAGI. The CDR3 spans 14 residues. V was trimmed by 4 bases and J by 8 bases, leaving 17 bases between them.

This chain uses TRBV5-5 with TRBJ1-2; tentatively, D is TRBD1 (6 bases). The CDR3 has 15 residues. Trimming stripped 4 bases from V and 5 bases from J, with 18 bases between. Germline values: CDR1 SGHKS, CDR2 YYEKEE (reference sequence). The CDR3 loop is CASSGGTGTEYGYTF. CDR3 coding DNA: TGTGCCAGCAGCGGGGGCACCGGGACGGAGTATGGCTACACCTTC.

The CDR3 DNA reads as TGTGCCAGCTTGAGGGGGTTATCGAACACTGAAGCTTTCTTT. Protein product: CASLRGLSNTEAFF. The V and J genes are TRBV7-2 and TRBJ1-1; D possibly corresponds to TRBD1 (6 bases). Trimming pared 8 bases from V and 1 base from J, leaving 14 bases between. The CDR3 length is 14 residues. Germline CDR1 is SGHTA and CDR2 is FQGNSA.

In this sample, this clone turned up many times. The V gene is TRBV14, the J gene TRBJ1-1; tentatively, D is TRBD1 (5 bases). V lost 4 bases, J lost 1 base, and 7 bases lay in between. CDR3 length: 13 amino acids. In germline, CDR1 is SGHDN, CDR2 FVKESK. The CDR3 sequence: CASSRQGNTEAFF. The CDR3 nucleotides read TGTGCCAGCAGCCGTCAGGGGAACACTGAAGCTTTCTTT.

This chain uses TRBV5-8 with TRBJ2-7, with a weak D call TRBD1 (5 bases). The CDR3 consists of 13 residues. Trimming shortened V by 1 base and J by 3 bases, and 8 bases separated the two germline ends. CDR1 is SGHTS, CDR2 YDEGEE, per germline. DNA for the CDR3: TGTGCCAGCAGCTTGCGACAGAACTACGAGCAGTACTTC. Its translation: CASSLRQNYEQYF.

The rearrangement joins TRBV15 to TRBJ1-4; a weak D match, TRBD1 (5 bases). The CDR3 contains 15 residues. V gave up 1 base and J gave up 4 bases, with 10 bases separating them. Per the germline V gene, CDR1 is LNHNV and CDR2 is YYDKDF (reference sequence). The CDR3 bases are TGTGCCACCAGCAGAGGTGAAGGGGATAATGAAAAACTGTTTTTT. This codes for CATSRGEGDNEKLFF.

The genes are TRBV18 and TRBJ1-2; D might be TRBD1 (6 bases). The germline CDR1 and CDR2 sequences are KGHSH and LQKENI. There are 16 residues in the CDR3. Deletions cut 2 bases from V and 4 bases from J, with 17 bases between. CDR3 protein: CASSPVTGGGTYGYTF. The CDR3 DNA is TGTGCCAGCTCACCAGTAACCGGTGGGGGCACCTATGGCTACACCTTC. Looking up the rest from reference TRBV18 and TRBJ1-2 gives the full variable domain: NAGVMQNPRHLVRRRGQEARLRCSPMKGHSHVYWYRQLPEEGLKFMVYLQKENIIDESGMPKERFSAEFPKEGPSILRIQQVVRGDSAAYFCASSPVTGGGTYGYTFGSGTRLTVV.

This clone was seen once. The DNA of the CDR3 is TGTGCCAGTAGTTCCCGGGGGGTCGAGCAGTACTTC. Translating it yields CASSSRGVEQYF. This chain links TRBV19 with TRBJ2-7; TRBD2 matches 7 bases. The CDR3 has 12 residues. After removal of 5 bases from V and 6 bases from J, the junction contained 4 bases not matched to a gene. The V gene's germline CDR1 is LNHDA and CDR2 SQIVND (reference sequence). Based on the CDR3 plus reference TRBV19 and TRBJ2-7, the full variable domain is DGGITQSPKYLFRKEGQNVTLSCEQNLNHDAMYWYRQDPGQGLRLIYYSQIVNDFQKGDIAEGYSVSREKKESFPLTVTSAQKNPTAFYLCASSSRGVEQYFGPGTRLTVT.

The rearrangement joins TRBV7-6 to TRBJ2-3, with TRBD2 identical over 8 bases. The length of the CDR3 is 18 residues. Germline V gene lookup returns CDR1 SGHVS and CDR2 FNYEAQ. Trimming removed 2 bases from V and 2 bases from J; junction bases left unmatched: 12. The CDR3 region has the DNA TGTGCCAGCAGCTTAATCTTGCCTGGCGGGGGGTTCACAGATACGCAGTATTTT. Residues: CASSLILPGGGFTDTQYF.

The V and J genes are TRBV7-2 and TRBJ2-7, with D perhaps TRBD2 (6 bases). From germline, CDR1 is SGHTA and CDR2 FQGNSA. This CDR3 has 14 amino acids. The V and J ends lost 6 bases and 5 bases respectively, with 17 bases between them. The chain's CDR3 is CASSGRLAGHEQYF. As DNA, the CDR3 is TGTGCCAGCAGTGGGCGACTCGCGGGGCACGAGCAGTACTTC. Variable domain in full (rest from reference TRBV7-2 and TRBJ2-7): GAGVSQSPSNKVTEKGKDVELRCDPISGHTALYWYRQSLGQGLEFLIYFQGNSAPDKSGLPSDRFSAERTGGSVSTLTIQRTQQEDSAVYLCASSGRLAGHEQYFGPGTRLTVT.